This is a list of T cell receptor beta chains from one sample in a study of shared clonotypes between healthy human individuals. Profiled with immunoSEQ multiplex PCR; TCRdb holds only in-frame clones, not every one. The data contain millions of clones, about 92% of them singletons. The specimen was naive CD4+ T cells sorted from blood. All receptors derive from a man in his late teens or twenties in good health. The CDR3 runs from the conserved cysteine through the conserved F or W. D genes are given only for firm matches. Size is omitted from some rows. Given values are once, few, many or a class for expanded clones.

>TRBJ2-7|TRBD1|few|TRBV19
CASSGDRGYEQYF
TGTGCCAGTAGTGGGGACAGAGGGTACGAGCAGTACTTC
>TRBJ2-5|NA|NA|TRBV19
CASSIHGTPSQETQYF
TGTGCCAGTAGTATTCACGGGACGCCGAGCCAAGAGACCCAGTACTTC
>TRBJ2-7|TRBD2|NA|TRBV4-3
CASSQEISGSNEQYF
TGCGCCAGCAGCCAAGAGATAAGCGGGAGTAACGAGCAGTACTTC
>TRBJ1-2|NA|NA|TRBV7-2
CASSSLGQRYGYTF
TGTGCCAGCAGCTCCCTTGGGCAACGATATGGCTACACCTTC
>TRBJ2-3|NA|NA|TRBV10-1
CASSESSVRTDTQYF
TGCGCCAGCAGTGAGTCATCGGTACGCACAGATACGCAGTATTTT
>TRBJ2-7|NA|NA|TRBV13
CASSLWEKRNEQYF
TGTGCCAGCAGCTTATGGGAAAAGAGGAACGAGCAGTACTTC
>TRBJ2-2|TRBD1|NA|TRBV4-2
CASSHDWTGGTTGELFF
TGTGCCAGCAGCCATGACTGGACAGGGGGCACAACCGGGGAGCTGTTTTTT
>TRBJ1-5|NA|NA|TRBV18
CASSPFSGSVGADQPQHF
TGTGCCAGCTCCCCCTTTTCCGGGAGCGTGGGGGCGGATCAGCCCCAGCATTTT
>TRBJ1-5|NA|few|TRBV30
CAWSVRQSYSNQPQHF
TGTGCCTGGAGTGTACGACAGAGCTATAGCAATCAGCCCCAGCATTTT
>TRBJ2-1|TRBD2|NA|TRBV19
CASSMNSGKSLDEQFF
TGTGCCAGTAGTATGAATAGCGGGAAGAGTCTTGATGAGCAGTTCTTC
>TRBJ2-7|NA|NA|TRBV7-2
CASSLDFVHIYEQYF
TGTGCCAGCAGCTTAGACTTCGTCCATATCTACGAGCAGTACTTC
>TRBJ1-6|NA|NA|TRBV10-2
CASTERQAKSPLHF
TGCGCCAGCACCGAGCGGCAGGCTAAGTCACCCCTCCACTTT